The text below deals with one T cell receptor (beta chain). This record comes from a study of cytomegalovirus exposure and HLA in healthy donors. Background on the study: Caucasian-associated ancestry cluster membership applied to around 76% of around 400 genotyped donors.

Vbeta (60) and Jbeta (13) primers were used in the PCR. The protocol was immunoSEQ multiplex PCR, while the TCRdb copy is restricted to in-frame clones and leaves out a portion. The sample records about 160,000 clones, 85% being singletons. This CDR3 spans 15 amino acids. CDR1 is WSHSY and CDR2 is SAAADI in the germline V gene. V was shortened by 6 bases and J by 2 bases, with 14 bases between the two germline ends. The receptor comes from a man younger than 35 in good health and CMV-seropositive. Material for sequencing was PBMCs. The V and J genes are TRBV10-2 and TRBJ1-3, with a weak D call TRBD1 (5 bases). DNA for the CDR3: TGCGCCAGCAGCCAAAGTACAGGCCCTGGAAACACCATATATTTT. It yields the protein CASSQSTGPGNTIYF.